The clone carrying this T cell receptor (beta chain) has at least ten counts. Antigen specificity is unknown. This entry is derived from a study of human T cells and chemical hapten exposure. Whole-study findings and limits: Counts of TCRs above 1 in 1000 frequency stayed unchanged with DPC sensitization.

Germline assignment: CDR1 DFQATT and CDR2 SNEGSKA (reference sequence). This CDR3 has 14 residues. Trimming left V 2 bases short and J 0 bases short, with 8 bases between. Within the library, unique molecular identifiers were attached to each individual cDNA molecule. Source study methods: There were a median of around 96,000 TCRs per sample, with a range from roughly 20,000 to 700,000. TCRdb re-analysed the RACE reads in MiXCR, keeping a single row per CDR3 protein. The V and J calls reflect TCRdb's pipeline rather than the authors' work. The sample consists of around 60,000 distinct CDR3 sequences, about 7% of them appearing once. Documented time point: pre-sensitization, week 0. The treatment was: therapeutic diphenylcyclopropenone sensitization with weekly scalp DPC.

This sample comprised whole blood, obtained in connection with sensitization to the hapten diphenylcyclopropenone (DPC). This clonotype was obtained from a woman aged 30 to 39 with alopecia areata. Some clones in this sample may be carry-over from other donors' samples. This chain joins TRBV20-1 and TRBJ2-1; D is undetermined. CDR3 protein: CSARRGISYNEQFF. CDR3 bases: TGCAGTGCTAGACGTGGTATCTCCTACAATGAGCAGTTCTTC.